This passage covers 17 T cell receptor beta chains from one sample sequenced in a study of cytomegalovirus exposure and HLA in healthy donors (dated by TCRdb to the late 2010s). Libraries were prepared through the immunoSEQ multiplex PCR assay. For the multiplex PCR, a mixture combining 60 forward primers for TCR Vbeta segments and 13 reverse primers for TCR Jbeta segments was used. TCRdb took this table from immuneACCESS and kept in-frame rearrangements with V and J called. Such tables lack part of the clones; where checked against another copy, unresolved V genes explain under half of the gap, and the rest is unexplained. The sample data list about 36,000 clones, and roughly 69% of these were observed just once. Jointly, the top ten make up approximately 6.1% of the sample. Sequenced material: PBMCs. Receptors originate from a man aged 30 to 45 in good health and CMV-seronegative.

The chain carries TRBV6-5 and TRBJ1-5; 7 nucleotides line up with TRBD1. V lost 6 bases, J lost 6 bases, and 8 bases stayed unmatched. The V gene's germline CDR1 is MNHEY and CDR2 SVGAGI. The CDR3 has 14 residues. The CDR3 coding sequence is TGTGCCAGCAGCTCCAGGACAGGAAGTCAGCCCCAGCATTTT. The encoded protein is CASSSRTGSQPQHF.

J is TRBJ2-1 and V is TRBV20-1; D not resolved. Per germline, CDR1 DFQATT and CDR2 SNEGSKA (reference sequence). V dropped 3 bases and J dropped 6 bases, with 6 bases sitting between them. This CDR3 spans 11 amino acids. This CDR3 reads CSASRGNEQFF. The CDR3 DNA reads as TGCAGTGCTAGTAGAGGCAATGAGCAGTTCTTC.

This chain uses TRBV5-1 with TRBJ2-3; D unclear. Between the trimmed V and J ends, which lost 5 bases and 4 bases, there was a span of 17 bases. The CDR3 covers 15 residues. CDR1 is SGHRS and CDR2 is YFSETQ in the germline V gene. CDR3 sequence: CASRLGLPKPDTQYF. Here the CDR3 DNA reads TGCGCCAGCAGACTGGGCCTACCCAAGCCAGATACGCAGTATTTT.

V gene TRBV5-4 combines with J gene TRBJ2-7; D possibly corresponds to TRBD1 (6 bases). Germline V gene sequence: CDR1 SGHNT, CDR2 YYREEE (reference sequence). V gave up 5 bases and J gave up 7 bases, with 22 bases separating them. The CDR3 runs 15 residues. The CDR3 loop is CASSSRDMPVGEQYF. The CDR3 bases are TGTGCCAGCAGTTCCCGGGACATGCCAGTGGGGGAGCAGTACTTC.

DNA of the CDR3: TGTGCCAGCAGCGCGGGACTAGCGGTGACCTACAATGAGCAGTTCTTC. Translated: CASSAGLAVTYNEQFF. The chain joins TRBV2 to TRBJ2-1; TRBD2 agrees at 11 bases. From germline, CDR1 is SNHLY and CDR2 FYNNEI. This CDR3 has 16 residues. The ends lost 6 bases at V and 2 bases at J; junction bases unmatched: 6.

The gene calls are TRBV28 and TRBJ2-2; D may be TRBD1 (5 bases). Trimming removed 6 bases from V and 2 bases from J, with 7 bases in between. Germline CDR1 is MDHEN and CDR2 is SYDVKM. The CDR3 sequence is 13 residues long. In nucleotides, the CDR3 is TGTGCCAGCAGGGACAAAAACACCGGGGAGCTGTTTTTT. It is translated as CASRDKNTGELFF.

This chain uses TRBV28 with TRBJ1-1; D gene ambiguous. Germline CDR1 is MDHEN and CDR2 is SYDVKM. The CDR3 is made up of 15 amino acids. The V end was cut by 2 bases, the J end by 10 bases, with 20 bases between. Here the CDR3 reads CASSLQRAGSRRAFF. Written as DNA, the CDR3 is TGTGCCAGCAGTTTACAAAGAGCGGGGTCTCGGAGAGCTTTCTTT. The full variable domain, in which reference TRBV28 and TRBJ1-1 provide the parts outside the CDR3, is DVKVTQSSRYLVKRTGEKVFLECVQDMDHENMFWYRQDPGLGLRLIYFSYDVKMKEKGDIPEGYSVSREKKERFSLILESASTNQTSMYLCASSLQRAGSRRAFFGQGTRLTVV.

This clone turned up a few times. The chain carries TRBV7-8 and TRBJ1-3; 7 nucleotides align to TRBD1. The junction had 4 bases not matched to a gene; V was cut back by 5 bases and J by 0 bases. Germline CDR1 SGHVS, CDR2 FQNEAQ. The CDR3 is 15 residues long. The CDR3 region has the DNA TGTGCCAGCAGCCCGGGACAGCCCTCTGGAAACACCATATATTTT. Its protein is CASSPGQPSGNTIYF.

The genes are TRBV4-1 and TRBJ2-6, with 7 bases that match TRBD1. Looked up from germline, CDR1 is MGHRA and CDR2 is YSYEKL. J lost 0 bases, V lost 4 bases, and 6 bases had no gene match. The length of the CDR3 is 17 residues. In DNA, the CDR3 is TGCGCCAGCAGCCCTGACAGGGCCTCCTCTGGGGCCAACGTCCTGACTTTC. As protein: CASSPDRASSGANVLTF.

The chain uses TRBV5-4 and TRBJ2-1, with TRBD2 matching 10 bases. This CDR3 is built from 15 residues. In germline, CDR1 is SGHNT, CDR2 YYREEE (reference sequence). J was trimmed by 7 bases and V by 4 bases; bases with no gene match: 8. The CDR3 DNA sequence: TGTGCCAGCAGCCGCGGGACTAGCGCGAGGAATGAGCAGTTCTTC. This gives the protein CASSRGTSARNEQFF.

This chain joins TRBV28 and TRBJ1-2; 9 positions match TRBD1. V dropped 10 bases and J dropped 1; count of bases not matched to a gene: 10. Germline CDR1 and CDR2: MDHEN and SYDVKM. The CDR3 consists of 15 residues. The CDR3 DNA reads TGTGCCACGACATACGGGACAGGGTTTAACTATGGCTACACCTTC. Its protein is CATTYGTGFNYGYTF.

The V and J genes are TRBV4-1 and TRBJ2-7; 8 bases agree with TRBD1. V lost 0 bases, J lost 2 bases, and 9 bases stayed unmatched. The CDR3 has 17 amino acids. CDR1 is MGHRA and CDR2 is YSYEKL in the germline V gene. CDR3 bases: TGCGCCAGCAGCCAAGACCCAGGGGGCCCCAACGCCTACGAGCAGTACTTC. Translation: CASSQDPGGPNAYEQYF.

The chain joins TRBV7-9 to TRBJ2-7, with D possibly matching TRBD2 (6 bases). The CDR3 has 15 residues. Trimming took 1 base from V and 4 from J, leaving 14 bases between them. The V gene's germline CDR1 is SEHNR and CDR2 FQNEAQ (reference sequence). Written as DNA, the CDR3 is TGTGCCAGCAGCTTAGGAGGGACTCCTCTATACGAGCAGTACTTC. Its protein product is CASSLGGTPLYEQYF.

The chain combines TRBV6-5 with TRBJ1-1, with 8 positions matching TRBD1. The CDR3 is 15 residues long. Per the germline V gene, CDR1 is MNHEY and CDR2 is SVGAGI. The ends lost 4 bases at V and 1 base at J; junction bases unmatched: 5. CDR3 DNA: TGTGCCAGCAGTTCAGGGGGCGCGTGGAACACTGAAGCTTTCTTT. It encodes CASSSGGAWNTEAFF.

The gene calls are TRBV5-6 and TRBJ1-5; 7 bases line up with TRBD1. The CDR3 spans 14 residues. Looked up from germline, CDR1 is SGHDT and CDR2 is YYEEEE. The J segment lost 1 base and the V segment lost 4 bases, leaving 2 bases of the junction unmatched. For the CDR3, the DNA is TGTGCCAGCAGCCTACAGGGGAGCAATCAGCCCCAGCATTTT. Protein sequence: CASSLQGSNQPQHF.

The sample holds a few counts of this clone. The chain recombines TRBV29-1 with TRBJ1-1; 8 nucleotides match TRBD1. Germline CDR1 and CDR2: SQVTM and ANQGSEA. Trimming cost V 3 bases and J 6 bases; bases outside gene matches: 6. The CDR3 contains 13 residues. CDR3 sequence: CSVEAGGFAEAFF. CDR3 in DNA: TGCAGCGTTGAGGCAGGGGGCTTCGCTGAAGCTTTCTTT.

This chain connects TRBV6-1 to TRBJ1-5; D gene uncertain. V was pared by 3 bases and J by 3 bases, with 9 bases between. The CDR3 spans 14 residues. The germline CDR1 and CDR2 sequences are MNHNS and SASEGT. CDR3 nucleotides: TGTGCCAGCAGTGAGGGCGGGGACAATCAGCCCCAGCATTTT. Translating gives CASSEGGDNQPQHF.